This T cell receptor (beta chain) was documented in a study of vaccination and CD4 T cells after COVID-19. Whole-study context: Participants were vaccinated with two doses, given as either BNT162b2 or mRNA-1273 vaccine.

Scientists ran DNA taken from cultured CD4+ T cells through the Oncomine TCR Beta short-read assay for sequencing. TCRdb re-called the PCR reads with MiXCR, one entry per CDR3 protein. The sample yields some 6,800 distinct CDR3 sequences, roughly 76% seen once. The treatment is: roughly 10-day PBMC culture with coronavirus spike peptide pools or control peptides (ViraFEST assay). The CDR3 covers 11 residues. CDR1 is KGHDR, CDR2 SFDVKD, per germline. Between the trimmed V and J ends, which lost 4 bases and 5 bases, there was a span of 4 bases. About this clonotype itself: Its cognate antigen is unknown.

Sequenced material: CD4+ T cells from blood, cultured in vitro. This receptor was identified in a human donor who had recovered from COVID-19. This sequence joins TRBV24-1 and TRBJ2-5; D is unclear. The DNA for the CDR3 is TGTGCCACCAGTGAGTGGGAGACCCAGTACTTC. It is translated as CATSEWETQYF.